This TCR beta chain was sequenced during a study of blood T cell repertoires in COVID-19 (TCRdb year 2020). For the study in its entirety: Samples covering the acute and convalescent phases of COVID-19 were provided by collaborators in the United States, Italy and Spain. The prospective study material was composed of cDNA or gDNA derived from T cells, B-cell-depleted T cells, or PBMCs. Subjects who had been exposed to COVID-19, were actively infected with it, or had recovered from it provided the deeply sampled blood TCRbeta repertoires that made up the dataset. The repertoires were released in a freely available public database meant as a resource for research on the immune response to SARS-CoV-2. Samples were obtained from the ongoing ImmuneRACE study (first 160 participants) and from over 1,000 subjects provided by 6 global collaborators. Sample metadata almost always included a de-identified subject ID, COVID-19 status, age in years and sex. Where HLA class I and class II types were available, the types were taken from metadata supplied by the sample provider, not from assay-based typing. Results the study describes overall, beyond this receptor: The amount of clinical and demographic metadata varied by source and participant and was provided uncurated.

From cysteine to phenylalanine, the CDR3 is 13 amino acids long. The CDR3 DNA has 39 bases and is translated from base 1. Sequences SGHNT (CDR1) and YYREEE (CDR2) are obtained from the germline V gene (reference sequence). V loses 4 bases of germline sequence and J loses 5 bases, and the interval between the two ends is 7 bases. On this clone: Its antigen remains unidentified. There are no base qualities to consult, and no much larger clone falls within one base.

The collaborating institutions used their own protocols to collect whole blood in K2EDTA tubes. For TCRbeta analysis, collaborator samples were shipped as frozen whole blood, as isolated PBMCs, or as DNA extracted from either sample type. TCRbeta CDR3 regions were amplified from genomic DNA by means of the immunoSEQ Assay, a bias-controlled multiplex PCR. In the source study's methods: The number of nucleated cells in each sample was estimated by amplification of reference gene primers within the assay. Sequence reads were collapsed and filtered to measure the absolute abundance of every unique TCRbeta CDR3 rearrangement. Productive Simpson clonality was computed per sample as the square root of Simpson's diversity index over productive rearrangements. TCRdb retrieved this table from immuneACCESS and kept in-frame rearrangements only. Not all clones are present; in checked studies, unresolved V genes account for under half, and no reason is known for the remainder. V and J calls plus clone size are reproduced from that table; the DNA served to infer D and trimming. This sample is represented by 7,500 to 9,500 clones; about nine tenths of them were singletons. In total, the top ten clones hold roughly 9.6% of the sample.

This receptor was taken from a man in his 60s with acute or convalescent COVID-19. In this chain, TRBV5-4 is recombined with TRBJ1-6, with the D segment identity uncertain. Sequenced material: peripheral blood. For the CDR3, the sequence is CASSRGDNSPLHF. The nucleotides are TGTGCCAGCAGCCGGGGAGATAATTCACCCCTCCACTTT.